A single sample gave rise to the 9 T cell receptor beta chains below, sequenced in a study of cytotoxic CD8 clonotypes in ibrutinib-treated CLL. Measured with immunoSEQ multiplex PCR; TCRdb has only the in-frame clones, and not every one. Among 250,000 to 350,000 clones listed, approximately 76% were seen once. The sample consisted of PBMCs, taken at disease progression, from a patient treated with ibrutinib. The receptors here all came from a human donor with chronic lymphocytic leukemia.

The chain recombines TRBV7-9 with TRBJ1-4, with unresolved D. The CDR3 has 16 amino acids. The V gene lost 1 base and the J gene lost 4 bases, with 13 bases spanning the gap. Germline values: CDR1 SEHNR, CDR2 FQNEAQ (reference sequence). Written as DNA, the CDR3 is TGTGCCAGCAGCTTAGAAGCGGGAACCTTTAATGAAAAACTGTTTTTT. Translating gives CASSLEAGTFNEKLFF.

The CDR3 loop reads CASSPPVGQGNEQYF. The DNA of the CDR3 is TGTGCCAGCAGTCCCCCGGTTGGACAGGGGAACGAGCAGTACTTC. V gene TRBV2 combines with J gene TRBJ2-7; TRBD1 aligns across 9 bases. The CDR3 runs to 15 residues. The germline V gene encodes CDR1 SNHLY and CDR2 FYNNEI. V lost 5 bases and J lost 5; bases outside the gene matches: 10.

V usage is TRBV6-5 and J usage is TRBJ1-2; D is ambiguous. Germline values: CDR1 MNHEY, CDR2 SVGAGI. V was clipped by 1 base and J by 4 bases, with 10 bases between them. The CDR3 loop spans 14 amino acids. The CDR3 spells CASSYYPALYGYTF. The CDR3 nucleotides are TGTGCCAGCAGTTACTACCCGGCCCTCTATGGCTACACCTTC.

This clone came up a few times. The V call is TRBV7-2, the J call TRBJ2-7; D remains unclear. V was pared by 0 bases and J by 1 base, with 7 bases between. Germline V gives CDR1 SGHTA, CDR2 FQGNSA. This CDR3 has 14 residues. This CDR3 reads CASSLAGKSYEQYF. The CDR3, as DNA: TGTGCCAGCAGCTTAGCTGGGAAATCCTACGAGCAGTACTTC. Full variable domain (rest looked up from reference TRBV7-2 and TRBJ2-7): GAGVSQSPSNKVTEKGKDVELRCDPISGHTALYWYRQSLGQGLEFLIYFQGNSAPDKSGLPSDRFSAERTGGSVSTLTIQRTQQEDSAVYLCASSLAGKSYEQYFGPGTRLTVT.

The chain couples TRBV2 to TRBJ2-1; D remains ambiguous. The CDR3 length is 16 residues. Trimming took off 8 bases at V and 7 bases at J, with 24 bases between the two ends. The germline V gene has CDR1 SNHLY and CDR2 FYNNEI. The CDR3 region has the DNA TGTGCCAGCCCTAACCCCGTAATGGGGTATGGTAATGAGCAGTTCTTC. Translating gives CASPNPVMGYGNEQFF.

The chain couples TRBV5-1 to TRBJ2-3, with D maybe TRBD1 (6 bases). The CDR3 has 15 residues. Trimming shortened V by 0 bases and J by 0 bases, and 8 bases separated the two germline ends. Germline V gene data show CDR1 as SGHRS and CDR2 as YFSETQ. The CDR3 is CASSLDRASTDTQYF. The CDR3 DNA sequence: TGCGCCAGCAGCTTGGACAGGGCTAGCACAGATACGCAGTATTTT.

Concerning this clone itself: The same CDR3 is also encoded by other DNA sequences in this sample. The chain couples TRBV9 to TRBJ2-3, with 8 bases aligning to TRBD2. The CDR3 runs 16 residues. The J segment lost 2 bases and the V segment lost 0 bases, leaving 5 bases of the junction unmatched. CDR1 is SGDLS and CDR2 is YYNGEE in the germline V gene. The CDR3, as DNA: TGTGCCAGCAGCGTAGCAGCGGGAGCCAACACAGATACGCAGTATTTT. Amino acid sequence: CASSVAAGANTDTQYF.

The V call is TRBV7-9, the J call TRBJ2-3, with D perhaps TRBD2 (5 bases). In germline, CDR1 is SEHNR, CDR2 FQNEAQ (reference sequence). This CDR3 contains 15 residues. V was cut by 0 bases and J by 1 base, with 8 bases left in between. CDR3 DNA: TGTGCCAGCAGCTTAGCGGGAGACGGCACAGATACGCAGTATTTT. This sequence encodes CASSLAGDGTDTQYF.

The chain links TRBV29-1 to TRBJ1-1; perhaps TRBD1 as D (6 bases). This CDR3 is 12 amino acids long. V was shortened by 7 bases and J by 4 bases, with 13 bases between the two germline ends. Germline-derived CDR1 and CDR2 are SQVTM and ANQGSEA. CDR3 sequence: CSATGLSTEAFF. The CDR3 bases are TGCAGCGCTACAGGGTTGTCCACTGAAGCTTTCTTT.